This T cell receptor (beta chain) was captured by sequencing in a study of Ad26.COV2.S vaccination and SARS-CoV-2 variants. Whole-study findings and limits: The study found higher spike-specific TCR breadth in vaccine than placebo recipients.

Treatment meaning: about 20 received Ad26.COV2.S at low or high dose, single or two shots; five or six received placebo; per-sample allocation not given. Vaccine and placebo recipients were sampled on day 63 after the first injection. On this clone: Its antigen is currently unknown.

Germline CDR1 and CDR2: MDHEN and SYDVKM. V dropped 5 bases and J dropped 5 bases, with 12 bases sitting between them. There are 14 residues in the CDR3. Assay: immunoSEQ multiplex PCR; the TCRdb copy retains only in-frame clones and omits some. Among 300,000 to 400,000 clones listed, approximately 80% were seen once. The rearrangement joins TRBV28 to TRBJ1-4; D might be TRBD1 (6 bases). The receptor was isolated from a person between 18 and 65 years old who received the Ad26.COV2.S COVID-19 vaccine or a placebo. The sample was peripheral blood, taken in a trial of Ad26.COV2.S vaccine versus placebo. CDR3 nucleotides: TGTGCCAGCAGTCTAAGACAGGTGAATGAAAAACTGTTTTTT. As protein: CASSLRQVNEKLFF.